The 10 T cell receptor beta chains given below trace back to one sample, sequenced in a study of shared clonotypes between healthy human individuals. Sequenced by immunoSEQ multiplex PCR; TCRdb stores in-frame clones only, minus some. The sample contains fewer than 550,000 clones, nearly 80% of which appear only once. Specimen: PBMCs. Receptor source: a woman in her thirties or forties in good health. Some clones in this sample may be carry-over from other donors' samples.

The V and J genes are TRBV7-3 and TRBJ1-2; D is uncertain. Trimming left V 4 bases short and J 8 bases short, with 14 bases between. The germline V gene has CDR1 SGHTA and CDR2 FQGTGA. There are 13 residues in the CDR3. The CDR3 DNA is TGTGCCAGCAGCTCAACGGGCCTTGGCGGCTACACCTTC. Translating it yields CASSSTGLGGYTF.

This clone was detected once. The chain couples TRBV27 to TRBJ2-6; TRBD2 matches 10 bases. This CDR3 spans 21 amino acids. Germline V CDR1 and CDR2: MNHEY, SMNVEV (reference sequence). The V segment lost 2 bases and the J segment 0 bases; nucleotides outside the gene matches: 13. CDR3 in DNA: TGTGCCAGCAGTTTAATGGGACTCGAGGGACTAGCGACCTCTGGGGCCAACGTCCTGACTTTC. It yields the protein CASSLMGLEGLATSGANVLTF.

The chain is built from TRBV18 and TRBJ1-1; 9 nucleotides agree with TRBD1. CDR1 is KGHSH, CDR2 LQKENI, per germline. The CDR3 is 15 amino acids. The trim removed 6 bases at V and 4 bases at J, leaving 9 bases unmatched. This CDR3 is CASSPGQGRFTEAFF. For the CDR3, the DNA is TGTGCCAGCTCGCCCGGACAGGGGCGGTTCACTGAAGCTTTCTTT.

The chain is built from TRBV6-1 and TRBJ2-7; 8 nucleotides match TRBD1. The CDR3 consists of 14 residues. CDR1 and CDR2 from the germline V gene are MNHNS and SASEGT. V lost 2 bases and J lost 7; bases outside the gene matches: 7. The CDR3 spells CASSELGQGWEQYF. CDR3 bases: TGTGCCAGCAGTGAATTAGGACAGGGTTGGGAGCAGTACTTC.

This clone was counted a single time. This rearrangement joins TRBV5-1 to TRBJ2-7; 10 nucleotides match TRBD1. Germline V gives CDR1 SGHRS, CDR2 YFSETQ. The CDR3 contains 17 residues. The J segment lost 0 bases and the V segment lost 4 bases, leaving 10 bases of the junction unmatched. The CDR3 region has the DNA TGCGCCAGCAGCAGACTACCGGGACAGGGGAGCTCCTACGAGCAGTACTTC. Amino acids: CASSRLPGQGSSYEQYF.

This clone was observed once. This chain connects TRBV9 to TRBJ2-5; 9 bases match TRBD2. Losses at the gene ends were 4 bases for V and 5 bases for J; bases not matched to a gene: 9. CDR1 is SGDLS, CDR2 YYNGEE, per germline. The CDR3 contains 15 residues. CDR3 sequence: CASSFSSGTGETQYF. As DNA, the CDR3 is TGTGCCAGCAGCTTCTCTAGCGGGACGGGGGAGACCCAGTACTTC.

The genes are TRBV7-3 and TRBJ2-1, with D perhaps matching TRBD2 (5 bases). CDR1 is SGHTA and CDR2 is FQGTGA in the germline V gene. The CDR3 is 15 amino acids. Trimming stripped 0 bases from V and 6 bases from J, with 12 bases between. The CDR3 spells CASSLTSGPANEQFF. The CDR3 DNA sequence: TGTGCCAGCAGCTTAACAAGCGGACCGGCCAATGAGCAGTTCTTC.

The V call is TRBV6-1, the J call TRBJ2-2, with 12 bases fitting TRBD2. V lost 3 bases, J lost 13 bases, and 12 bases stayed unmatched. The CDR3 totals 16 residues. Germline-derived CDR1 and CDR2 are MNHNS and SASEGT. The CDR3 sequence is CASSDLERLAGVSLFF. CDR3 nucleotides: TGTGCCAGCAGTGACTTAGAGCGACTAGCGGGAGTTTCGCTGTTTTTT.

The chain recombines TRBV5-1 with TRBJ2-5, with 7 bases fitting TRBD1. The CDR3 contains 13 residues. CDR1 and CDR2 (germline): SGHRS, YFSETQ. V was pared by 3 bases and J by 3 bases, with 2 bases of the junction left unmatched. The CDR3 spells CASSWQGEETQYF. CDR3 in DNA: TGCGCCAGCAGCTGGCAGGGGGAAGAGACCCAGTACTTC.

The chain employs TRBV28 and TRBJ2-1; 7 nucleotides align to TRBD2. The CDR3 is 18 amino acids. V dropped 4 bases and J dropped 6; count of bases not matched to a gene: 18. The germline V gene encodes CDR1 MDHEN and CDR2 SYDVKM. The CDR3 DNA is TGTGCCAGCAGTTACGACAGCCCCGGGACTACCATCCCCAATGAGCAGTTCTTC. This encodes CASSYDSPGTTIPNEQFF. The complete variable domain, with remaining parts taken from reference TRBV28 and TRBJ2-1, reads DVKVTQSSRYLVKRTGEKVFLECVQDMDHENMFWYRQDPGLGLRLIYFSYDVKMKEKGDIPEGYSVSREKKERFSLILESASTNQTSMYLCASSYDSPGTTIPNEQFFGPGTRLTVL.